Described below is a single TCR beta chain sequence and its context. Its matching antigen is unknown. Only one heparinised blood draw was taken per donor, and its volume averaged approximately 0.11 L. Staining for CD45RO/CCR7/CD25/CD127/CD95/CD27 allowed sorting of CD4+ naive, central memory, regulatory and stem cell-like memory cells. V lost 1 base and J lost 4, with 14 bases in between. Germline-derived CDR1 and CDR2 are SGHTA and FQGNSA. The CDR3 runs to 16 residues. These data belong to a study of beta chain features in type 1 diabetes. Findings of the study overall: Relative to healthy donors, patients appeared to have naive, central memory and Treg TCRB repertoires that were more similar.

Every isolated RNA sample was fully reverse transcribed, so sequencing captured expressed TCRB transcripts. Method: immunoSEQ multiplex PCR; TCRdb's copy keeps in-frame clones and lacks some. The table shows about 130,000 clones, with about 9.2% occurring only once. J is TRBJ2-1 and V is TRBV7-2; perhaps TRBD2 as D (7 bases). The source of this sequence is a man between 18 and 35 years old in good health. The sample taken for sequencing was central memory CD4+ T cells from blood. CDR3 DNA sequence: TGTGCCAGCAGCTTAGGAGGGGGGGCGCTTTACAATGAGCAGTTCTTC. It is translated as CASSLGGGALYNEQFF.